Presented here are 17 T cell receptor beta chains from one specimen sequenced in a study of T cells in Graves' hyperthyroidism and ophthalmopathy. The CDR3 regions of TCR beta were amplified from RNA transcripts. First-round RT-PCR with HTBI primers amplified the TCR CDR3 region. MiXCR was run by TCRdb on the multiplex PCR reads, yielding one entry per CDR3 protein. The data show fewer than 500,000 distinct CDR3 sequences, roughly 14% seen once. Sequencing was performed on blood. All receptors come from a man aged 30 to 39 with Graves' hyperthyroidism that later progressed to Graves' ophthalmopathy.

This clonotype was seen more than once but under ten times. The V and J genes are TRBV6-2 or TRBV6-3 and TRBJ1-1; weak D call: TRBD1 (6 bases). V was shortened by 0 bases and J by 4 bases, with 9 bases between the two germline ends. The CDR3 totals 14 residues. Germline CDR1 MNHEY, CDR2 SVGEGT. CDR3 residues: CASSYSQGSTEAFF. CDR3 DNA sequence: TGTGCCAGCAGTTACTCACAGGGTTCCACTGAAGCTTTCTTT.

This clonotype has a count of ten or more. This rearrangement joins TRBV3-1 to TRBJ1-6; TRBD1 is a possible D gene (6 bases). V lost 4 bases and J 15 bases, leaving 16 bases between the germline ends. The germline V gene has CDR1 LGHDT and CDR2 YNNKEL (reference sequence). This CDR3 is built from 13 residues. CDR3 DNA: TGTGCCAGCAGCCCTCCGGGACAAATATTCCTCCACTTT. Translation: CASSPPGQIFLHF.

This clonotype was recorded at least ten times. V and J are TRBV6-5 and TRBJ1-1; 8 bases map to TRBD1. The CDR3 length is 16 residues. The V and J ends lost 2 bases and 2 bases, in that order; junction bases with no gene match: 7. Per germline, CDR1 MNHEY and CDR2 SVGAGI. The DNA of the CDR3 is TGTGCCAGCAGTTACCGCCGGACAGGGCTCAACACTGAAGCTTTCTTT. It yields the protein CASSYRRTGLNTEAFF.

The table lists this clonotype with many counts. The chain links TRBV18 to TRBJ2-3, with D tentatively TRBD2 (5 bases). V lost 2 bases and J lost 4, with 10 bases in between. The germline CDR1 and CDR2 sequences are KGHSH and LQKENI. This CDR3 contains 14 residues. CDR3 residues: CASSPFERADTQYF. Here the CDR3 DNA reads TGTGCCAGCTCACCATTCGAGAGGGCAGATACGCAGTATTTT. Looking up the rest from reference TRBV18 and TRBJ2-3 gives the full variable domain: NAGVMQNPRHLVRRRGQEARLRCSPMKGHSHVYWYRQLPEEGLKFMVYLQKENIIDESGMPKERFSAEFPKEGPSILRIQQVVRGDSAAYFCASSPFERADTQYFGPGTRLTVL.

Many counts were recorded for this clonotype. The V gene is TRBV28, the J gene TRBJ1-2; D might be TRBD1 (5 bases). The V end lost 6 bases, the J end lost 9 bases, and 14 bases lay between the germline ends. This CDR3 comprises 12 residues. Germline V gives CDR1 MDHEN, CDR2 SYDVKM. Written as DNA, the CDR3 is TGTGCCAGCAGGGGGGACCGGGCGCGCTACACCTTC. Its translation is CASRGDRARYTF.

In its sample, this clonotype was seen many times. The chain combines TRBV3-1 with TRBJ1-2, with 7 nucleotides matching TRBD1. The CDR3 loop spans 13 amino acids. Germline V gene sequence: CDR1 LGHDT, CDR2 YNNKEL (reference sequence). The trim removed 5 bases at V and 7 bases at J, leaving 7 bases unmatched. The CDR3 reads CASSDRDRSGYTF. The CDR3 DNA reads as TGTGCCAGCAGCGACCGGGACAGATCTGGCTACACCTTC.

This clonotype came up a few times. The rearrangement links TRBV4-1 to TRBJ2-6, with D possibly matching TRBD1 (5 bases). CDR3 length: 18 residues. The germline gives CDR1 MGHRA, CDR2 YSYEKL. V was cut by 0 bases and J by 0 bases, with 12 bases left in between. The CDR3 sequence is CASSQDLWGLSGANVLTF. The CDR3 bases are TGCGCCAGCAGCCAAGATCTCTGGGGCCTCTCTGGGGCCAACGTCCTGACTTTC.

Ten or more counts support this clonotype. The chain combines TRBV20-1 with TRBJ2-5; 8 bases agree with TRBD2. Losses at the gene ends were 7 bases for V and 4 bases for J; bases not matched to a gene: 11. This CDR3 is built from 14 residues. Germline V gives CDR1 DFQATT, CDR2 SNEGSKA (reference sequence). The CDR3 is CSVGRGGDRETQYF. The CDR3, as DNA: TGCAGTGTCGGCCGGGGGGGCGATCGAGAGACCCAGTACTTC.

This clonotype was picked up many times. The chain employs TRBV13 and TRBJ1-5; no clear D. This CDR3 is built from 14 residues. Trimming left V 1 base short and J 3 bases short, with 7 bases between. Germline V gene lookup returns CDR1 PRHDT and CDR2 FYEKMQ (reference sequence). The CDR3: CASSLAGINQPQHF. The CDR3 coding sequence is TGTGCCAGCAGCTTAGCGGGGATCAATCAGCCCCAGCATTTT.

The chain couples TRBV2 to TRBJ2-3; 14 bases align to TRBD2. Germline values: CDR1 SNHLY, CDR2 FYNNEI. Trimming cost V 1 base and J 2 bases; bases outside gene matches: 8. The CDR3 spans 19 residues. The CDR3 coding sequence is TGTGCCAGCAGTGAAGGGGTGACTAGCGGGGGGGCTTCCACAGATACGCAGTATTTT. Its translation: CASSEGVTSGGASTDTQYF.

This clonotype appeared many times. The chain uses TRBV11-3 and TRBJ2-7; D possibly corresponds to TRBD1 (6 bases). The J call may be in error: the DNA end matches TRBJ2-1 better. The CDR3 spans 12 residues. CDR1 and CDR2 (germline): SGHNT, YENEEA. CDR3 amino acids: CASSFTGYEQFF. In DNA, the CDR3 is TGTGCCAGCAGCTTCACAGGGTACGAGCAGTTCTTC.

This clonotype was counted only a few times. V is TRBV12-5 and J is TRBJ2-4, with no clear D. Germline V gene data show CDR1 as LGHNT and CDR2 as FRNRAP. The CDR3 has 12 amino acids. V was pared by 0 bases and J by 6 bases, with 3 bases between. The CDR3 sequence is CASGLVRNIQYF. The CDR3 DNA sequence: TGTGCTAGTGGTTTGGTCAGAAACATTCAGTACTTC.

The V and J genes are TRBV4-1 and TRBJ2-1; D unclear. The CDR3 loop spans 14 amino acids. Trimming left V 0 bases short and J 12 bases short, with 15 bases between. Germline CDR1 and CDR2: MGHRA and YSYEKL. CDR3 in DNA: TGCGCCAGCAGCCAAGATAACCTAAGAGCAACGCAGTTCTTC. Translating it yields CASSQDNLRATQFF.

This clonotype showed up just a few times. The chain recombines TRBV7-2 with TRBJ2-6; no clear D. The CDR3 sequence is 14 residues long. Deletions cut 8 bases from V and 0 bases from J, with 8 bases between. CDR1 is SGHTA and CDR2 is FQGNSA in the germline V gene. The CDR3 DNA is TGTGCCAGCCGGCCGTTCTCTGGGGCCAACGTCCTGACTTTC. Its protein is CASRPFSGANVLTF.

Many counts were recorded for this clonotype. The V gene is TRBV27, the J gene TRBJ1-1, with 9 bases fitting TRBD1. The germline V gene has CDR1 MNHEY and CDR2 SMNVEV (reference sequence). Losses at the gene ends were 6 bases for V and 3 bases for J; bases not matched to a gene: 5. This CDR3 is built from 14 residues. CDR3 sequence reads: CASRSGQGYTEAFF. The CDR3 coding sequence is TGTGCCAGCAGAAGCGGACAGGGGTACACTGAAGCTTTCTTT.

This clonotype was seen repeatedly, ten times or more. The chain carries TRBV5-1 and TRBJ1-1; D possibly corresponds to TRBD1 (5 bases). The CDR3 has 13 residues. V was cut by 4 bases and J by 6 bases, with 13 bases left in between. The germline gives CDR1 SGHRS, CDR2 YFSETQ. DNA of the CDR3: TGCGCCAGCAGCCTCGGGGGGTACTCTGAAGCTTTCTTT. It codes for CASSLGGYSEAFF.

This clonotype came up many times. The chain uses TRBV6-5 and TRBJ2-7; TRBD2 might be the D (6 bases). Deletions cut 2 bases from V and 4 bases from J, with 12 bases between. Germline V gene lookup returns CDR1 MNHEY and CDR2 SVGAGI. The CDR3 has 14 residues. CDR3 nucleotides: TGTGCCAGCAGTTACGACGGGGGAGCATACGAGCAGTACTTC. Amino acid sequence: CASSYDGGAYEQYF.